The 16 T cell receptor beta chains given below trace back to one sample, sequenced in a study of OX40 agonist ivuxolimab in advanced cancers. Assay: immunoSEQ multiplex PCR; the TCRdb copy retains only in-frame clones and omits some. The sample includes tens of thousands of clones, roughly 94% seen only once; the top ten take 9.5% to 10%. The sequences come from CD4+ or CD8+ T cells sorted from blood, collected in a trial of the OX40 agonist ivuxolimab. The receptors derive from an adult with an advanced solid tumor such as melanoma, head and neck, liver or kidney cancer.

This rearrangement joins TRBV5-1 to TRBJ2-2; 7 nucleotides agree with TRBD2. Trimming took 4 bases from V and 5 from J; bases not matched to a gene: 14. The CDR3 is 17 residues long. Germline V gives CDR1 SGHRS, CDR2 YFSETQ. Here the CDR3 reads CASSETGGGMVTGELFF. In nucleotides, the CDR3 is TGCGCCAGCAGCGAGACGGGCGGGGGTATGGTTACCGGGGAGCTGTTTTTT.

The chain links TRBV28 to TRBJ2-2; no clear D. This CDR3 has 13 residues. Trimming removed 3 bases at V and 1 base at J, with 3 bases between. Germline V gene data show CDR1 as MDHEN and CDR2 as SYDVKM. In DNA form, the CDR3 reads TGTGCCAGCAGTTTCCGGAACACCGGGGAGCTGTTTTTT. Protein product: CASSFRNTGELFF.

The chain joins TRBV7-9 to TRBJ2-3; TRBD1 matches at 11 bases. V was pared by 1 base and J by 4 bases, with 10 bases of the junction left unmatched. CDR3 length: 18 amino acids. In germline, CDR1 is SEHNR, CDR2 FQNEAQ (reference sequence). The CDR3 nucleotides read TGTGCCAGCAGCTTAGAGGTAGCCGGGACAGGGGGGCCAGATACGCAGTATTTT. Its protein product is CASSLEVAGTGGPDTQYF.

CDR3 residues: CASSERPFSYEQYF. The CDR3, as DNA: TGTGCCAGCTCTGAAAGACCTTTCTCCTACGAGCAGTACTTC. The chain joins TRBV28 to TRBJ2-7; D call uncertain. V lost 8 bases and J lost 0, with 14 bases in between. CDR1 and CDR2 (germline): MDHEN, SYDVKM. The CDR3 spans 14 residues.

The count of this clone is one. This chain links TRBV15 with TRBJ2-2; weak D call: TRBD1 (6 bases). Germline V gene data show CDR1 as LNHNV and CDR2 as YYDKDF (reference sequence). Trimming took off 5 bases at V and 2 bases at J, with 12 bases between the two ends. The CDR3 sequence is 15 residues long. This CDR3 reads CATSDNRVNTGELFF. The CDR3 DNA reads TGTGCCACCAGCGACAACAGGGTTAACACCGGGGAGCTGTTTTTT.

This chain joins TRBV9 and TRBJ2-1; 9 nucleotides match TRBD1. This CDR3 region has 15 residues. The V segment lost 3 bases and the J segment 0 bases; nucleotides outside the gene matches: 1. Germline lookup yields CDR1 SGDLS and CDR2 YYNGEE. The CDR3 DNA reads TGTGCCAGCAGCGAGACAGGGGGCTCCTACAATGAGCAGTTCTTC. Its protein is CASSETGGSYNEQFF.

A few counts support this clone. The V gene is TRBV7-9, the J gene TRBJ2-1; D is perhaps TRBD2 (5 bases). The V end was cut by 7 bases, the J end by 1 base, with 17 bases between. This CDR3 spans 16 amino acids. CDR1 and CDR2 (germline): SEHNR, FQNEAQ (reference sequence). CDR3 in DNA: TGTGCCAGCACACAATCAGCGGTGGGGTCCTACAATGAGCAGTTCTTC. Protein product: CASTQSAVGSYNEQFF.

The genes are TRBV7-2 and TRBJ2-7, with TRBD2 matching 9 bases. The germline CDR1 and CDR2 sequences are SGHTA and FQGNSA. V gave up 8 bases and J gave up 4 bases; unmatched junction bases: 12. The CDR3 consists of 15 residues. As DNA, the CDR3 is TGTGCCAGCCGGTGGAGCGGGAGGATCCTATACGAGCAGTACTTC. This gives the protein CASRWSGRILYEQYF.

This clone showed up just once. This sequence joins TRBV4-1 and TRBJ2-7; 7 bases match TRBD1. Looked up from germline, CDR1 is MGHRA and CDR2 is YSYEKL. CDR3 length: 15 amino acids. V shed 1 base, J shed 2 bases, and the junction held 5 bases outside the gene matches. CDR3 sequence (DNA): TGCGCCAGCAGCCAAGTAATGACAGGGACCTACGAGCAGTACTTC. Amino acid sequence: CASSQVMTGTYEQYF.

V gene TRBV27 combines with J gene TRBJ2-7; D not resolved. Germline loops: CDR1 MNHEY, CDR2 SMNVEV (reference sequence). CDR3 length: 14 amino acids. V shed 5 bases and J shed 0 bases, with 11 bases lying between them. Here the CDR3 DNA reads TGTGCCAGCAGTAAGACCGGAAACTCCTACGAGCAGTACTTC. This codes for CASSKTGNSYEQYF.

The chain uses TRBV19 and TRBJ2-7; 13 bases match TRBD2. Germline CDR1 is LNHDA and CDR2 is SQIVND (reference sequence). The CDR3 runs 14 residues. Germline trimming cut 6 bases from V and 2 bases from J; bases unmatched to any gene: 1. DNA for the CDR3: TGTGCCAGTAGCGGACTAGCGGGAGCCTACGAGCAGTACTTC. Its translation: CASSGLAGAYEQYF. The entire variable domain, with the rest obtained from reference TRBV19 and TRBJ2-7, is as follows: DGGITQSPKYLFRKEGQNVTLSCEQNLNHDAMYWYRQDPGQGLRLIYYSQIVNDFQKGDIAEGYSVSREKKESFPLTVTSAQKNPTAFYLCASSGLAGAYEQYFGPGTRLTVT.

This clone appeared once. The chain couples TRBV28 to TRBJ1-2; D gene uncertain. The CDR3 is 13 residues long. V lost 6 bases to trimming and J lost 8 bases, with 16 bases between them. Germline values: CDR1 MDHEN, CDR2 SYDVKM. This chain's CDR3 is CASRPPGWEGYTF. DNA for the CDR3: TGTGCCAGCAGACCTCCCGGCTGGGAAGGCTACACCTTC.

V gene TRBV27 combines with J gene TRBJ1-1; TRBD1 aligns across 8 bases. This CDR3 has 17 residues. CDR1 and CDR2 (germline): MNHEY, SMNVEV (reference sequence). V was clipped by 6 bases and J by 2 bases; unmatched bases: 14. The CDR3 is CASSSIISDRGNTEAFF. DNA for the CDR3: TGTGCCAGCAGCTCTATCATCAGTGACAGGGGAAACACTGAAGCTTTCTTT.

This chain uses TRBV15 with TRBJ2-1; D is perhaps TRBD2 (6 bases). The germline V gene has CDR1 LNHNV and CDR2 YYDKDF (reference sequence). The CDR3 sequence is 13 residues long. With 7 bases removed from V and 5 bases from J, the gap between germline ends came to 12 bases. The DNA for the CDR3 is TGTGCCACCACCGGAGGGGCAAACAATGAGCAGTTCTTC. Its translation: CATTGGANNEQFF.

The chain couples TRBV5-6 to TRBJ2-5; TRBD1 or TRBD2 may be the D gene (5 bases each). With 3 bases removed from V and 1 base from J, the gap between germline ends came to 10 bases. This CDR3 contains 14 residues. Looked up from germline, CDR1 is SGHDT and CDR2 is YYEEEE. The CDR3 nucleotides read TGTGCCAGCAGCTACGGGACGGTCCAAGAGACCCAGTACTTC. It encodes CASSYGTVQETQYF.

The rearrangement links TRBV10-1 to TRBJ2-1; D might be TRBD1 (6 bases). This CDR3 region has 16 residues. The germline V gene encodes CDR1 WNHNN and CDR2 SYGVQD (reference sequence). The V end was cut by 6 bases, the J end by 9 bases, with 24 bases between. The CDR3 loop is CASSSPQNRDLVEQFF. In DNA, the CDR3 is TGCGCCAGCAGCTCCCCCCAGAACAGGGATCTGGTTGAGCAGTTCTTC.